This is a list of T cell receptor beta chains from one sample in a study of T cells in Graves' hyperthyroidism and ophthalmopathy. Each CDR3 protein gets one entry after TCRdb re-called the multiplex PCR reads with MiXCR. The sample lists 700,000 to 850,000 distinct CDR3 sequences; around a third were seen once. The sequencing input was blood. Receptor source: a woman aged 40 to 50 with Graves' hyperthyroidism. CDR3s include the opening cysteine and the closing phenylalanine or tryptophan. Each record gives: CDR3 protein, CDR3 DNA, D gene, clone size, V gene, J gene. D genes are given only for firm matches. Some rows have no size entry. The others give once, few or many, or a class for an expanded clone.

CDR3: CASSPPVREQYF
DNA: TGTGCCAGCAGCCCTCCCGTCCGGGAGCAGTATTTT
D: NA
size: few
V: TRBV7-2
J: TRBJ2-3

CDR3: CASSDAWSNQPQHF
DNA: TGTGCCAGCAGTGACGCCTGGAGCAATCAGCCCCAGCATTTT
D: NA
size: many
V: TRBV2
J: TRBJ1-5

CDR3: CVSTPAGTPNYGYTF
DNA: TGTGTCAGTACCCCGGCCGGGACACCTAACTATGGCTACACCTTC
D: NA
size: NA
V: TRBV19
J: TRBJ1-2

CDR3: CSVASGTRGYGGYTF
DNA: TGCAGCGTTGCATCCGGGACGAGGGGCTACGGTGGCTACACCTTC
D: NA
size: NA
V: TRBV29-1
J: TRBJ1-2

CDR3: CASSYTGQGLNTGELFF
DNA: TGTGCCAGCAGTTACACAGGACAGGGCCTAAACACCGGGGAGCTGTTTTTT
D: TRBD1
size: NA
V: TRBV6-6
J: TRBJ2-2

CDR3: CSASLLNTEAFF
DNA: TGCAGTGCTAGTCTCCTGAACACTGAAGCTTTCTTT
D: NA
size: many
V: TRBV20-1
J: TRBJ1-1

CDR3: CASLADGRYEQYF
DNA: TGCGCCAGCCTCGCCGACGGACGCTACGAGCAGTACTTC
D: NA
size: many
V: TRBV5-1
J: TRBJ2-7

CDR3: CAISEPPSDEQYF
DNA: TGTGCCATCAGTGAGCCCCCTAGCGACGAGCAGTACTTC
D: NA
size: many
V: TRBV10-3
J: TRBJ2-7

CDR3: CASSWTGTNQPQHF
DNA: TGTGCCAGCAGCTGGACCGGGACCAATCAGCCCCAGCATTTT
D: NA
size: few
V: TRBV7-2
J: TRBJ1-5

CDR3: CASSLAQVANSPLHF
DNA: TGTGCCAGCAGCTTAGCTCAGGTTGCGAATTCACCCCTCCACTTT
D: NA
size: many
V: TRBV7-2
J: TRBJ1-6

CDR3: CASSYGHPVGPQHF
DNA: TGTGCCAGCAGTTACGGGCACCCAGTGGGGCCCCAGCATTTT
D: NA
size: NA
V: TRBV6-2/TRBV6-3
J: TRBJ1-5

CDR3: CASSEGYERGSEQFF
DNA: TGTGCCAGCAGTGAGGGGTACGAAAGGGGGTCTGAGCAGTTCTTC
D: NA
size: NA
V: TRBV25-1
J: TRBJ2-1

CDR3: CASSIGQGGIGGYTF
DNA: TGTGCCAGCAGCATAGGACAGGGAGGAATAGGTGGCTACACCTTC
D: TRBD1
size: NA
V: TRBV7-9
J: TRBJ1-2

CDR3: CASRTSDGYGYTF
DNA: TGTGCCAGCAGGACCTCGGACGGGTATGGCTACACCTTC
D: NA
size: many
V: TRBV5-5
J: TRBJ1-2

CDR3: CASSFQSNQPQHF
DNA: TGTGCCAGCAGTTTCCAAAGCAATCAGCCCCAGCATTTT
D: NA
size: few
V: TRBV12-3/TRBV12-4
J: TRBJ1-5

CDR3: CASSYAGQGANVLTF
DNA: TGTGCCAGCAGTTACGCTGGGCAGGGGGCTAACGTCCTGACTTTC
D: TRBD1
size: NA
V: TRBV6-5
J: TRBJ2-6

CDR3: CAIKTSGRYESEQYF
DNA: TGTGCCATCAAGACTAGCGGGAGATACGAAAGCGAGCAGTACTTC
D: TRBD2
size: NA
V: TRBV10-3
J: TRBJ2-7

CDR3: CASSPLGGAGYTEAFF
DNA: TGTGCCAGCAGTCCTTTGGGGGGGGCCGGGTACACTGAAGCTTTCTTT
D: NA
size: NA
V: TRBV7-2
J: TRBJ1-1

CDR3: CAISERGWEPQHF
DNA: TGTGCCATCAGTGAGCGTGGTTGGGAGCCCCAGCATTTT
D: NA
size: NA
V: TRBV10-3
J: TRBJ1-5

CDR3: CASSPSETGPNEKLFF
DNA: TGTGCCAGCAGCCCTTCGGAGACAGGTCCTAATGAAAAACTGTTTTTT
D: NA
size: NA
V: TRBV7-9
J: TRBJ1-4

CDR3: CASSIEPINEKLFF
DNA: TGTGCCAGTAGTATTGAGCCGATTAATGAAAAACTGTTTTTT
D: NA
size: NA
V: TRBV19
J: TRBJ1-4

CDR3: CASSQTDGSPLHF
DNA: TGCGCCAGCAGCCAAACCGACGGGTCACCCCTCCACTTT
D: NA
size: many
V: TRBV4-1
J: TRBJ1-6

CDR3: CSAGGGGRGGPNYEQYF
DNA: TGCAGTGCTGGAGGAGGCGGGAGAGGGGGGCCCAACTACGAGCAGTACTTC
D: NA
size: few
V: TRBV20-1
J: TRBJ2-7

CDR3: CASQGGTGLNTEVFF
DNA: TGTGCCAGCCAGGGGGGGACAGGGCTGAACACTGAAGTTTTCTTT
D: TRBD1
size: NA
V: TRBV7-2
J: TRBJ1-1

CDR3: CASSLVALGDEQFF
DNA: TGTGCCAGCAGCTTAGTAGCGTTGGGGGATGAGCAGTTCTTC
D: NA
size: few
V: TRBV7-2
J: TRBJ2-1

CDR3: CASSLSGPIGYGYTF
DNA: TGTGCCAGCAGCTTGTCGGGTCCTATAGGCTATGGCTACACCTTC
D: NA
size: few
V: TRBV5-5
J: TRBJ1-2

CDR3: CATSRAVGEGNLFYSNQPQHF
DNA: TGTGCCACCAGCAGAGCGGTGGGTGAGGGGAACCTATTTTATAGCAATCAGCCCCAGCATTTT
D: NA
size: many
V: TRBV15
J: TRBJ1-5

CDR3: CASSPFLASSYEQYF
DNA: TGTGCCAGCAGTCCCTTCCTAGCTTCTAGCTACGAGCAGTACTTC
D: NA
size: many
V: TRBV12-3/TRBV12-4
J: TRBJ2-7

CDR3: CASSQVPGNTGELFF
DNA: TGTGCCAGCAGCCAAGTACCGGGGAACACCGGGGAGCTGTTTTTT
D: NA
size: few
V: TRBV14
J: TRBJ2-2

CDR3: CASSFADYTEAFF
DNA: TGTGCCAGCAGCTTCGCAGACTACACTGAAGCTTTCTTT
D: NA
size: many
V: TRBV7-2
J: TRBJ1-1

CDR3: CASSYQGMNTEAFF
DNA: TGTGCCAGCAGTTACCAGGGGATGAACACTGAAGCTTTCTTT
D: NA
size: many
V: TRBV6-6
J: TRBJ1-1

CDR3: CASSLLTGGPVEQYF
DNA: TGTGCCAGCAGCCTTCTAACGGGGGGGCCTGTGGAGCAGTACTTC
D: TRBD2
size: many
V: TRBV7-6
J: TRBJ2-7

CDR3: CASSKGQDQPQHF
DNA: TGTGCCAGCAGCAAAGGACAGGATCAGCCCCAGCATTTT
D: TRBD1
size: many
V: TRBV7-2
J: TRBJ1-5

CDR3: CASSMGDSPYEQYF
DNA: TGTGCCAGTAGTATGGGGGACAGCCCCTACGAGCAGTACTTC
D: TRBD1
size: many
V: TRBV19
J: TRBJ2-7

CDR3: CASSRNRDRGLMNTEAFF
DNA: TGTGCCAGCAGCCGAAACCGGGACAGGGGGCTCATGAACACTGAAGCTTTCTTT
D: TRBD1
size: once
V: TRBV12-3/TRBV12-4
J: TRBJ1-1

CDR3: CASSLVGWGLAGTQETQYF
DNA: TGTGCCAGCAGCTTAGTCGGTTGGGGACTAGCGGGGACCCAAGAGACCCAGTACTTC
D: TRBD2
size: NA
V: TRBV12-3/TRBV12-4
J: TRBJ2-5

CDR3: CASSITGSGELFF
DNA: TGTGCCAGTAGTATAACAGGGTCCGGGGAGCTGTTTTTT
D: NA
size: NA
V: TRBV19
J: TRBJ2-2

CDR3: CASSEGGTSRYF
DNA: TGTGCCAGCAGTGAAGGGGGGACCTCAAGGTACTTC
D: NA
size: many
V: TRBV6-1
J: TRBJ2-7

CDR3: CASSADTSYEQYF
DNA: TGTGCCAGCAGCGCTGACACCTCCTACGAGCAGTACTTC
D: NA
size: NA
V: TRBV9
J: TRBJ2-7

CDR3: CASSTIGHEAFF
DNA: TGTGCCAGCAGTACCATTGGACACGAAGCTTTCTTT
D: NA
size: few
V: TRBV6-5
J: TRBJ1-1

CDR3: CASSVEASGSYEQYF
DNA: TGTGCCAGCAGCGTAGAGGCTAGCGGCTCCTACGAGCAGTACTTC
D: TRBD2
size: many
V: TRBV9
J: TRBJ2-7

CDR3: CASSAGVGYGANVLTF
DNA: TGTGCCAGCAGTGCCGGGGTAGGCTATGGGGCCAACGTCCTGACTTTC
D: NA
size: NA
V: TRBV2
J: TRBJ2-6

CDR3: CASGDGNYEQYF
DNA: TGTGCCAGCGGCGACGGTAACTACGAGCAGTACTTC
D: NA
size: few
V: TRBV11-2
J: TRBJ2-7

CDR3: CASSSSGSFSYEQYF
DNA: TGCGCCAGCAGCTCGTCCGGGAGCTTCTCCTACGAGCAGTACTTC
D: NA
size: few
V: TRBV5-1
J: TRBJ2-7

CDR3: CASSLSSRASGYTF
DNA: TGTGCCAGCAGTTTATCGAGCAGGGCGAGTGGCTACACCTTC
D: NA
size: NA
V: TRBV24-1
J: TRBJ1-2

CDR3: CASSGQGATNEKLFF
DNA: TGCGCCAGCAGTGGTCAGGGGGCAACTAATGAAAAACTGTTTTTT
D: TRBD1
size: many
V: TRBV2
J: TRBJ1-4

CDR3: CASSFIMDRGSVKGNQPQHF
DNA: TGTGCCAGCAGCTTCATAATGGACAGGGGCTCGGTAAAGGGAAATCAGCCCCAGCATTTT
D: TRBD1
size: few
V: TRBV6-2/TRBV6-3
J: TRBJ1-5

CDR3: CASSGTASGNTIYF
DNA: TGTGCCAGCAGTGGGACAGCCTCTGGAAACACCATATATTTT
D: TRBD1
size: NA
V: TRBV12-3/TRBV12-4
J: TRBJ1-3

CDR3: CASSQYSTDTQYF
DNA: TGTGCCAGCAGCCAATACTCCACAGATACGCAGTATTTT
D: NA
size: NA
V: TRBV4-2
J: TRBJ2-3

CDR3: CASSVGGGVSGGSPYEQYF
DNA: TGTGCCAGCAGCGTAGGTGGTGGGGTCTCGGGGGGTTCCCCCTACGAGCAGTACTTC
D: TRBD2
size: few
V: TRBV9
J: TRBJ2-7

CDR3: CASSGDRGSGDTQYF
DNA: TGTGCCAGCAGTGGGGACAGGGGGAGCGGTGATACGCAGTATTTT
D: TRBD1
size: NA
V: TRBV2
J: TRBJ2-3

CDR3: CASSPPGQGAYEQYF
DNA: TGCGCCAGCAGCCCCCCGGGACAGGGGGCGTACGAGCAGTACTTC
D: TRBD1
size: many
V: TRBV4-1
J: TRBJ2-7

CDR3: CASSVGRSSNQPQHF
DNA: TGTGCCAGCAGCGTAGGCAGGTCAAGCAATCAGCCCCAGCATTTT
D: NA
size: many
V: TRBV9
J: TRBJ1-5

CDR3: CSAEQGPYGANVLTF
DNA: TGCAGTGCTGAACAGGGTCCTTACGGGGCCAACGTCCTGACTTTC
D: NA
size: many
V: TRBV20-1
J: TRBJ2-6

CDR3: CASSINYSNQPQHF
DNA: TGTGCCAGTAGTATTAACTATAGCAATCAGCCCCAGCATTTT
D: NA
size: NA
V: TRBV19
J: TRBJ1-5

CDR3: CASSTPTQGIGNQPQHF
DNA: TGTGCCAGTAGTACCCCGACCCAAGGGATTGGGAATCAGCCCCAGCATTTT
D: NA
size: many
V: TRBV19
J: TRBJ1-5